This T cell receptor beta chain was sequenced during a study of radiation and T cells in renal cell carcinoma. Whole-study results and caveats: No pretreatment tumor biopsies were available for baseline clonotypes.

The time point denotes: blood 4 weeks post-SBRT, at nephrectomy. Treatment here: 15 Gy SBRT to primary tumor, nephrectomy 4 weeks later. Nephrectomy followed 15 Gy stereotactic body radiation by 4 weeks. After SBRT, blood was collected at 2 and 4 weeks, plus baseline. Per the germline V gene, CDR1 is LNHDA and CDR2 is SQIVND (reference sequence). CDR3 length: 13 residues. Trimming pared 5 bases from V and 4 bases from J, leaving 11 bases between. This clone showed up just a few times. Its antigen remains unknown. Sequencing was performed with immunoSEQ multiplex PCR; in TCRdb, only in-frame clones are kept and a portion is missing. The repertoire holds about 64,000 clones, 65% to 80% seen once, with less than 8% in the top ten.

The input for sequencing was blood, taken from a patient whose treatment included radiotherapy and nephrectomy. The receptor comes from a man aged 55 to 70 with renal cell carcinoma. V gene TRBV19 combines with J gene TRBJ1-2; possible D gene TRBD1, 5 bases. CDR3 in amino acids: CASSPTGSYGYTF. The CDR3 DNA reads TGTGCCAGTAGTCCAACAGGTTCCTATGGCTACACCTTC.